This is a list of T cell receptor beta chains from one sample in a study of shared clonotypes between healthy human individuals. Here immunoSEQ multiplex PCR was the method, and the copy in TCRdb shows in-frame clones only, minus some. The sample has fewer than 2.5 million clones; roughly 93% are singletons. Specimen: naive CD4+ T cells from PBMCs. Receptors originate from a man younger than 35 in good health. Some clones in this sample may be carry-over from other donors' samples. The CDR3 runs from the conserved cysteine through the conserved F or W. A D gene is named only where the DNA matches it firmly. Clone size appears in some rows only: once, few, many, or a class for an expanded clone.

D: TRBD1; V: TRBV2; size: .; J: TRBJ1-2; CDR3: CASSDWTGAQRGYTF; DNA: TGTGCCAGCAGTGACTGGACAGGGGCCCAGAGGGGCTACACCTTC
D: .; V: TRBV5-4; size: .; J: TRBJ1-1; CDR3: CASSLAGPIMIINTEAFF; DNA: TGTGCCAGCAGCTTGGCAGGACCCATTATGATAATAAACACTGAAGCTTTCTTT
D: TRBD1; V: TRBV29-1; size: .; J: TRBJ2-3; CDR3: CSVDDRVGTDTQYF; DNA: TGCAGCGTTGACGACAGGGTTGGCACAGATACGCAGTATTTT
D: .; V: TRBV28; size: .; J: TRBJ1-1; CDR3: CASSSDRPTREAFF; DNA: TGTGCCAGCAGTTCTGACAGGCCCACCCGTGAAGCTTTCTTT
D: TRBD1; V: TRBV28; size: .; J: TRBJ1-2; CDR3: CASSSPAGQGAGGYGYTF; DNA: TGTGCCAGCAGTTCCCCCGCAGGACAGGGGGCTGGAGGCTATGGCTACACCTTC
D: .; V: TRBV9; size: .; J: TRBJ1-1; CDR3: CASSVGVGFPEAFF; DNA: TGTGCCAGCAGCGTAGGCGTGGGGTTCCCTGAAGCTTTCTTT
D: TRBD1; V: TRBV6-5; size: .; J: TRBJ1-1; CDR3: CASSFGQGGTEAFF; DNA: TGTGCCAGCAGTTTCGGACAGGGCGGCACTGAAGCTTTCTTT
D: .; V: TRBV18; size: .; J: TRBJ2-2; CDR3: CASSIRLQLNTGELFF; DNA: TGTGCCAGCTCGATCCGCTTACAGTTGAACACCGGGGAGCTGTTTTTT
D: .; V: TRBV10-3; size: .; J: TRBJ1-2; CDR3: CAISERHSDGYTF; DNA: TGTGCCATCAGTGAGAGACATTCAGATGGCTACACCTTC
D: .; V: TRBV6-1; size: .; J: TRBJ1-3; CDR3: CASTGRAFAGNTIYF; DNA: TGTGCCAGCACTGGGAGGGCATTCGCTGGAAACACCATATATTTT
D: .; V: TRBV7-2; size: .; J: TRBJ1-2; CDR3: CASSPLNYGYTF; DNA: TGTGCCAGCAGCCCCCTCAACTATGGCTACACCTTC
D: .; V: TRBV7-9; size: .; J: TRBJ2-3; CDR3: CASSLEKDSPLLHF; DNA: TGTGCCAGCAGCTTAGAGAAGGACTCCCCTCTCCTGCATTTT
D: TRBD1; V: TRBV9; size: once; J: TRBJ2-5; CDR3: CASSRFHRGPETQYF; DNA: TGTGCCAGCAGCCGATTCCACAGGGGGCCAGAGACCCAGTACTTC
D: .; V: TRBV28; size: .; J: TRBJ2-7; CDR3: CASSSPGEGGEQYF; DNA: TGTGCCAGCAGTTCCCCCGGGGAGGGGGGTGAGCAGTACTTC
D: .; V: TRBV7-2; size: .; J: TRBJ2-7; CDR3: CASSLARERHEQYF; DNA: TGTGCCAGCAGCTTAGCACGGGAGAGACACGAGCAGTACTTC
D: TRBD1; V: TRBV5-1; size: .; J: TRBJ2-7; CDR3: CASSGQGAEEQYF; DNA: TGCGCCAGCAGCGGGCAGGGGGCGGAGGAGCAGTACTTC
D: TRBD2; V: TRBV11-3; size: .; J: TRBJ2-1; CDR3: CASSNLAGVDEQFF; DNA: TGTGCCAGCAGCAATCTAGCGGGAGTGGATGAGCAGTTCTTC
D: TRBD1; V: TRBV29-1; size: .; J: TRBJ1-4; CDR3: CSDGLDQGETNEKLFF; DNA: TGCAGCGACGGATTGGACCAGGGGGAAACGAATGAAAAACTGTTTTTT
D: .; V: TRBV7-3; size: .; J: TRBJ2-1; CDR3: CASSFGINNEQFF; DNA: TGTGCCAGCAGCTTCGGGATTAACAATGAGCAGTTCTTC
D: TRBD1; V: TRBV18; size: .; J: TRBJ1-1; CDR3: CASSPLQGGDTEAFF; DNA: TGTGCCAGCTCACCACTCCAGGGGGGCGACACTGAAGCTTTCTTT
D: .; V: TRBV5-6; size: .; J: TRBJ2-1; CDR3: CASSLMSIEQFF; DNA: TGTGCCAGCAGCTTGATGTCTATCGAGCAGTTCTTC
D: TRBD1; V: TRBV5-4; size: .; J: TRBJ2-7; CDR3: CASSPDPQGSHEQYF; DNA: TGTGCCAGCAGCCCGGACCCACAGGGGTCCCACGAGCAGTACTTC
D: TRBD2; V: TRBV7-2; size: .; J: TRBJ2-7; CDR3: CASSLPTSGSLGEQYF; DNA: TGTGCCAGCAGCCTTCCGACTAGCGGGAGTTTAGGCGAGCAGTACTTC
D: .; V: TRBV30; size: .; J: TRBJ2-3; CDR3: CAWSSSGADTQYF; DNA: TGTGCCTGGAGTTCTTCGGGGGCGGATACGCAGTATTTT
D: .; V: TRBV5-1; size: .; J: TRBJ1-3; CDR3: CASSLASGNTIYF; DNA: TGCGCCAGCAGCTTGGCCTCTGGAAACACCATATATTTT
D: .; V: TRBV28; size: .; J: TRBJ2-7; CDR3: CASRGHQSSYEQYF; DNA: TGTGCCAGCAGGGGACACCAGTCCTCCTACGAGCAGTACTTC
D: .; V: TRBV7-9; size: .; J: TRBJ2-6; CDR3: CASSARSSGANVLTF; DNA: TGTGCCAGCAGCGCAAGGAGCTCTGGGGCCAACGTCCTGACTTTC
D: .; V: TRBV28; size: once; J: TRBJ2-7; CDR3: CASSYNWAAYEQYF; DNA: TGTGCCAGCAGTTATAATTGGGCCGCCTACGAGCAGTACTTC
D: TRBD2; V: TRBV18; size: .; J: TRBJ2-2; CDR3: CASSPLAGGLRELFF; DNA: TGTGCCAGCTCACCACTAGCGGGAGGGCTTCGGGAGCTGTTTTTT
D: .; V: TRBV5-4; size: .; J: TRBJ2-2; CDR3: CASSLGQGRYESGELFF; DNA: TGTGCCAGCAGCTTGGGGCAGGGGCGTTACGAAAGCGGGGAGCTGTTTTTT
D: .; V: TRBV28; size: .; J: TRBJ2-1; CDR3: CASSPPKYNEQFF; DNA: TGTGCCAGCAGTCCACCTAAATACAATGAGCAGTTCTTC
D: TRBD2; V: TRBV11-2; size: .; J: TRBJ2-1; CDR3: CASSLEFSSGSNPYNEQFF; DNA: TGTGCCAGCAGCTTAGAATTCTCTAGCGGGAGTAATCCCTACAATGAGCAGTTCTTC
D: TRBD1; V: TRBV10-3; size: .; J: TRBJ1-2; CDR3: CAISSRGLGGYTF; DNA: TGTGCCATCAGTTCCAGGGGGCTAGGGGGCTACACCTTC